The clone carrying this T cell receptor (beta chain) was seen at least ten times. Its antigen is currently unknown. This sample was included in a study of T cells in Graves' hyperthyroidism and ophthalmopathy. The ends were cut back, 4 bases at V and 2 bases at J, with 12 bases in the middle. Germline V CDR1 and CDR2: SGHTA, FQGNSA. The CDR3 loop spans 15 amino acids. Diagnostic decisions used clinical symptoms, serum thyroxine and TRAb, thyroid ultrasound and orbital computed tomography. Regions amplified from RNA transcripts were the TCR beta CDR3 regions. First-round RT-PCR targeting the TCR CDR3 was performed with the HTBI primer set. MiXCR, applied by TCRdb to the multiplex PCR reads, yields one record per CDR3 protein. Of about 540,000 distinct CDR3 sequences in the sample, 46% are singletons; the top ten hold more than 7.5%. Study-wide results and limits: Blood also held most thyroid clonotypes expanded beyond 0.001.

This chain links TRBV7-2 with TRBJ1-3; D uncertain. The sample consisted of peripheral blood or thyroid tissue (not recorded which). The source is a young woman with Graves' hyperthyroidism. This CDR3 reads CASSSPEVPGNTIYF. CDR3 in DNA: TGTGCCAGCAGCTCCCCGGAGGTGCCTGGAAACACCATATATTTT.